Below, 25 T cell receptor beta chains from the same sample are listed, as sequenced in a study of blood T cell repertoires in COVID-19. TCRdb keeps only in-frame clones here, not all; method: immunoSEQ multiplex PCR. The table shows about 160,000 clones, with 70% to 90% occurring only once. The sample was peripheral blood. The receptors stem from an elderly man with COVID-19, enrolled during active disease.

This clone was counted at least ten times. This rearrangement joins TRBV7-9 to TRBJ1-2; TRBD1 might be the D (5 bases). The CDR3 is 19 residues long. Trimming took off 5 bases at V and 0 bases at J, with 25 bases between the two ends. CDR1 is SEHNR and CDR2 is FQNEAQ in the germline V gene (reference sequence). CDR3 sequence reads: CASSPIVLRTQKANYGYTF. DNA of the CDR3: TGTGCCAGCAGCCCAATCGTTCTAAGGACACAAAAAGCTAACTATGGCTACACCTTC.

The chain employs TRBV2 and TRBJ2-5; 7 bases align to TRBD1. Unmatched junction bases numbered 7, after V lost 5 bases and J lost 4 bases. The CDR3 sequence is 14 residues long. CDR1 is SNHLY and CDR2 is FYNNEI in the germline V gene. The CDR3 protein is CASSLTGRRETQYF. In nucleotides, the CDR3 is TGTGCCAGCAGTCTGACAGGGAGAAGAGAGACCCAGTACTTC.

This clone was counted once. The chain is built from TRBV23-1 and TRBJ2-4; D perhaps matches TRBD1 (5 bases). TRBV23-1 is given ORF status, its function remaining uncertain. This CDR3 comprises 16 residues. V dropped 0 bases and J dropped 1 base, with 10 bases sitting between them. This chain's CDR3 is CASSQSPRAAKNIQYF. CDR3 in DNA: TGCGCCAGCAGTCAATCGCCCAGGGCGGCCAAAAACATTCAGTACTTC.

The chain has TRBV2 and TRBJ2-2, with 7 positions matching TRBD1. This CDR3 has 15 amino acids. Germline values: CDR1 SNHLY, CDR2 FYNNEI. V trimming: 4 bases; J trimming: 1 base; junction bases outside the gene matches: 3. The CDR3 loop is CASSGGQRNTGELFF. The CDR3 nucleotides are TGTGCCAGCAGTGGGGGACAGAGGAACACCGGGGAGCTGTTTTTT.

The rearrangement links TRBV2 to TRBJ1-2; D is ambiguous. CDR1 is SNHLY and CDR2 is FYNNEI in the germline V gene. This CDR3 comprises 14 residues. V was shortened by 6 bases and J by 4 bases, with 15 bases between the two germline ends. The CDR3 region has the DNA TGTGCCAGCAGGACGAACATGGGCAGCTATGGCTACACCTTC. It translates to CASRTNMGSYGYTF.

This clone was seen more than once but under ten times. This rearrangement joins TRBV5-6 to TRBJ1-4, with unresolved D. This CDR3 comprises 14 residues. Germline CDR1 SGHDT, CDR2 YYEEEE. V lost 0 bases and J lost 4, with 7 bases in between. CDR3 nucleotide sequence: TGTGCCAGCAGCTTGGCACAGTTTAATGAAAAACTGTTTTTT. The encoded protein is CASSLAQFNEKLFF.

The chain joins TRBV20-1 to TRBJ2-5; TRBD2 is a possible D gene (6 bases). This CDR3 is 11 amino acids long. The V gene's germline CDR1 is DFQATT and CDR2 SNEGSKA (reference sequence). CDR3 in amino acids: CSGLSQETQYF. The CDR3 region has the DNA TGCTCTGGACTATCCCAAGAGACCCAGTACTTC.

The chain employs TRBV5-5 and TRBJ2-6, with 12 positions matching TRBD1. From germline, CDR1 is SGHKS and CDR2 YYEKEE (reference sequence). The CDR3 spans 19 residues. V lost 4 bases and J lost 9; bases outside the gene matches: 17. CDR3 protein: CASSDDWDRGLGKGNVLTF. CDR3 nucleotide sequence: TGTGCCAGCAGCGACGATTGGGACAGGGGGCTCGGCAAGGGCAACGTCCTGACTTTC.

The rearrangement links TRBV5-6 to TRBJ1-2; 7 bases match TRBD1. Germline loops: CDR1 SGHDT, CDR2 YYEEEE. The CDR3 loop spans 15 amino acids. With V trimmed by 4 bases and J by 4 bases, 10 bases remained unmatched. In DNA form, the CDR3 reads TGTGCCAGCAGCATCCCGGGACAGCCTTTCTATGGCTACACCTTC. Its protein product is CASSIPGQPFYGYTF.

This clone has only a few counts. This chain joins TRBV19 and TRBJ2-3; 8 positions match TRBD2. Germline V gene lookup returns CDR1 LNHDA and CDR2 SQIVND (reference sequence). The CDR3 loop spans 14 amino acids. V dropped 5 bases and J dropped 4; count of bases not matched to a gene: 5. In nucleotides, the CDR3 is TGTGCCAGTAGTCTGGGACTAGAGGCAGATACGCAGTATTTT. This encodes CASSLGLEADTQYF. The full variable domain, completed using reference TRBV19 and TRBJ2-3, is DGGITQSPKYLFRKEGQNVTLSCEQNLNHDAMYWYRQDPGQGLRLIYYSQIVNDFQKGDIAEGYSVSREKKESFPLTVTSAQKNPTAFYLCASSLGLEADTQYFGPGTRLTVL.

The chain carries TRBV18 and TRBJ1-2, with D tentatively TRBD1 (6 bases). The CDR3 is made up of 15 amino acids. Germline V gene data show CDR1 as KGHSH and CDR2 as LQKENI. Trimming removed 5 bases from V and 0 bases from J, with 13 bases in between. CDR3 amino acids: CASSIGQTPNYGYTF. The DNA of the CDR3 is TGTGCCAGCTCAATCGGACAGACTCCTAACTATGGCTACACCTTC.

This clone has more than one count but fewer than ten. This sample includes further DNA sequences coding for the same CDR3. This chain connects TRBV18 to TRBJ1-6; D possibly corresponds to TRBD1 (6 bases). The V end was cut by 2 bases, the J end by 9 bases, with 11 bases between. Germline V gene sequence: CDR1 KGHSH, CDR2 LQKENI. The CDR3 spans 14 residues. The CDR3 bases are TGTGCCAGCTCACCAGGGGGCAGGGGTTCACCCCTCCACTTT. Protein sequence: CASSPGGRGSPLHF.

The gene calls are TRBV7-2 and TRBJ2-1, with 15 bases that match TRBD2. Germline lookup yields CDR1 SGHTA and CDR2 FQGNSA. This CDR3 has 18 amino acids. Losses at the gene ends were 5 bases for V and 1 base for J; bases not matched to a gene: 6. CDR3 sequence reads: CASSPPGLAGGSYNEQFF. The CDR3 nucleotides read TGTGCCAGCAGCCCGCCGGGACTAGCGGGGGGATCCTACAATGAGCAGTTCTTC.

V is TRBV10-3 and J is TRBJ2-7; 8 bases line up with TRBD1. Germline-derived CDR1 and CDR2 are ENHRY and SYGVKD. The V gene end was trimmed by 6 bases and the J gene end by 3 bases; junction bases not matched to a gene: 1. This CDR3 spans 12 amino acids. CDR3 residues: CAIRTGDYEQYF. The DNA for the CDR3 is TGTGCCATCAGGACAGGGGACTACGAGCAGTACTTC.

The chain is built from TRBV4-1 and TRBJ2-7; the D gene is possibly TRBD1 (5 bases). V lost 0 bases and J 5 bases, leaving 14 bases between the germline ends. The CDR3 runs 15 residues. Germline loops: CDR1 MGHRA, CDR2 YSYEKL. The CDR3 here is CASSQEVTAGNEQYF. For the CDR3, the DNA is TGCGCCAGCAGCCAAGAAGTAACGGCAGGGAACGAGCAGTACTTC.

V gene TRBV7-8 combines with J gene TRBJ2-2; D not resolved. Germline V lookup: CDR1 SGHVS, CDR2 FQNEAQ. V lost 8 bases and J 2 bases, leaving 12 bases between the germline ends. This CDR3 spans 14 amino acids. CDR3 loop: CASGPSRNTGELFF. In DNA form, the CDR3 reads TGTGCCAGCGGCCCCTCCAGAAACACCGGGGAGCTGTTTTTT.

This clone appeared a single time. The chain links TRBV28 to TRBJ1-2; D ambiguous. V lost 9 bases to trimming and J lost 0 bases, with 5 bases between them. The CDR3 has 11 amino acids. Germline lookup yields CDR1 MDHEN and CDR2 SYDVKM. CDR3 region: CASRPNYGYTF. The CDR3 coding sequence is TGTGCCAGTCGTCCTAACTATGGCTACACCTTC.

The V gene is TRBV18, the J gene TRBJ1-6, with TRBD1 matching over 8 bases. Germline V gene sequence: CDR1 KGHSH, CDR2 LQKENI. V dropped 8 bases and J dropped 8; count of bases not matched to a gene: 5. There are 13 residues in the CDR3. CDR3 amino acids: CASTSDRDSPLHF. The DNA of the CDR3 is TGTGCCAGCACCTCGGACAGGGATTCACCCCTCCACTTT.

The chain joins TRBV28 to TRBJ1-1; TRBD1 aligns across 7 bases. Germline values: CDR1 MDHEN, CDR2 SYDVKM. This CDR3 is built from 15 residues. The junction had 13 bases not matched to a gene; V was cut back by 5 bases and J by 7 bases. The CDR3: CASSMGQRDWGEAFF. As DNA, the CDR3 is TGTGCCAGCAGTATGGGACAGAGGGACTGGGGTGAAGCTTTCTTT. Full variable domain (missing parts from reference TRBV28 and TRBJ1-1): DVKVTQSSRYLVKRTGEKVFLECVQDMDHENMFWYRQDPGLGLRLIYFSYDVKMKEKGDIPEGYSVSREKKERFSLILESASTNQTSMYLCASSMGQRDWGEAFFGQGTRLTVV.

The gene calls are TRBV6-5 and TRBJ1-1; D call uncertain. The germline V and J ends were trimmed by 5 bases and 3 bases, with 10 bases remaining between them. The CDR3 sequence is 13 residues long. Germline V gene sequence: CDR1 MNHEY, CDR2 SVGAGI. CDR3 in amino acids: CASSLRRDTEAFF. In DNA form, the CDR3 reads TGTGCCAGCAGTCTAAGACGGGACACTGAAGCTTTCTTT.

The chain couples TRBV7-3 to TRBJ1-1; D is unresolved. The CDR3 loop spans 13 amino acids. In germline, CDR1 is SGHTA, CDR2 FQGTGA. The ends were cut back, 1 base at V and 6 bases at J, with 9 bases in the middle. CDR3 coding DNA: TGTGCCAGCAGCTTAAGTATCCGAGCTGAAGCTTTCTTT. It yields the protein CASSLSIRAEAFF.

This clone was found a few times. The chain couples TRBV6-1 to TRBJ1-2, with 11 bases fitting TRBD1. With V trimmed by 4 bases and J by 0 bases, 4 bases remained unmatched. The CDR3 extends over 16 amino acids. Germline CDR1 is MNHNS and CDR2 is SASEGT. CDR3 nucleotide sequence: TGTGCCAGCAGTGGGACAGGGGGCATAGCTAACTATGGCTACACCTTC. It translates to CASSGTGGIANYGYTF.

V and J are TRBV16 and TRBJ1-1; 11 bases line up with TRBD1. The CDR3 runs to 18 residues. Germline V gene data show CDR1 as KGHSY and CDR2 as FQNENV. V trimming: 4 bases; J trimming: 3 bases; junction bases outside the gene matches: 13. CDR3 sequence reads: CASSPSDRGRFVDTEAFF. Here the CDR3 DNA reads TGTGCCAGCAGCCCATCGGACAGGGGGCGTTTTGTTGACACTGAAGCTTTCTTT.

The CDR3 nucleotides are TGTGCCACCAGTGACTACCGGACAGGGTATGGCTACACCTTC. This gives the protein CATSDYRTGYGYTF. This chain connects TRBV24-1 to TRBJ1-2; 8 bases are a match to TRBD1. With V trimmed by 4 bases and J by 5 bases, 5 bases remained unmatched. CDR1 and CDR2 (germline): KGHDR, SFDVKD. The CDR3 consists of 14 residues.

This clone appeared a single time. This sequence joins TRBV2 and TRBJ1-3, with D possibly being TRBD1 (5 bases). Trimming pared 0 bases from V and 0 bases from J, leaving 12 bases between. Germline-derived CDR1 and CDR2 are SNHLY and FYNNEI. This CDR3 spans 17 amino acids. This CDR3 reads CASSEAKQESSGNTIYF. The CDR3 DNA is TGTGCCAGCAGTGAAGCTAAACAGGAGAGCTCTGGAAACACCATATATTTT. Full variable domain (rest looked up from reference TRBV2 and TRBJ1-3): EPEVTQTPSHQVTQMGQEVILRCVPISNHLYFYWYRQILGQKVEFLVSFYNNEISEKSEIFDDQFSVERPDGSNFTLKIRSTKLEDSAMYFCASSEAKQESSGNTIYFGEGSWLTVV.